This TCR beta chain was observed in a study of blood T cell repertoires in COVID-19. Background on the study: Whether acute or convalescent, the COVID-19 samples came from the United States, Italy and Spain. From T cells, B-cell-depleted T cells, or PBMCs came the material, which was cDNA or gDNA.

Categorization into cohorts depended on clinical history that participants reported. In the authors' methods: Estimates of nucleated cell counts were drawn from the amplification of reference gene primers. Data came from immunoSEQ multiplex PCR; TCRdb stores just in-frame clones and leaves some out. D and trimming were read from the DNA, whereas the V and J calls and clone size are those reported in that table. The sample contains around 420,000 clones, around 90% of which appear only once. The sample comprised PBMCs or T cells enriched from blood (not recorded which). The sequence came from a woman in her thirties or forties with acute COVID-19.

This chain's CDR3 is CASSVQGSHEQYF. In nucleotides, the CDR3 is TGTGCCAGCAGTGTACAGGGGTCCCACGAGCAGTACTTC. This chain links TRBV12-3 or TRBV12-4 with TRBJ2-7, with 7 bases that match TRBD1. The CDR3 is 13 residues long. J was trimmed by 5 bases and V by 5 bases; bases with no gene match: 6.